The rows below give T cell receptor beta chains drawn from one sample of a study of PD-L1 blockade in urothelial cancer. The assay was immunoSEQ multiplex PCR, and TCRdb's table has in-frame clones only and misses some. The sample has 40,000 to 55,000 clones; around 84% are singletons. The sequencing used PBMCs, collected around atezolizumab (anti-PD-L1) treatment. The receptors come from a man in his 60s with urothelial cancer. Both conserved end residues are part of each CDR3. Each record gives: clone size, V gene, J gene, D gene, CDR3 DNA, CDR3 protein. D genes are given only for firm matches. The size entry is marked missing in some rows and otherwise reads once, few, many or a size class.

-,TRBV5-1,TRBJ1-4,TRBD1,TGCGCCAGCAGCTTGGGACAGGGGGCAGAAAAACTGTTTTTT,CASSLGQGAEKLFF
-,TRBV9,TRBJ2-1,TRBD2,TGTGCCAGCAGCGTATCCAGCGGGGGCCGCGTCTCCTACAATGAGCAGTTCTTC,CASSVSSGGRVSYNEQFF
once,TRBV12-2,TRBJ2-1,-,TGTGCAAGTCGCCCATCAGCGGGAGGGCCTGGCGCCTACAATGAGCAGTTCTTC,CASRPSAGGPGAYNEQFF
-,TRBV5-1,TRBJ2-7,TRBD2,TGCGCCAGCAGCCTGACTAGCAGGTTATCCTACGAGCAGTACTTC,CASSLTSRLSYEQYF
-,TRBV7-2,TRBJ1-1,TRBD1,TGTGCCAGAAGCCCGCGAATGCCGGGACAGCTTGAAGCTTTCTTT,CARSPRMPGQLEAFF
-,TRBV5-1,TRBJ2-7,-,TGCGCCAGCAGCTCGACCCACAGCCCCTCAACCTACGAGCAGTACTTC,CASSSTHSPSTYEQYF
-,TRBV9,TRBJ1-2,TRBD1,TGTGCCAGCGCGGGGCAGGGGGGCTATGGCTACACCTTC,CASAGQGGYGYTF
-,TRBV29-1,TRBJ1-2,-,TGCAGCGTTGAAGGGGAGGTGTATGGCTACACCTTC,CSVEGEVYGYTF
-,TRBV4-3,TRBJ2-3,-,TGCGCCAGCAGCCAAGATCCGCGGGGGACAAGCACAGATACGCAGTATTTT,CASSQDPRGTSTDTQYF
-,TRBV18,TRBJ2-5,TRBD1,TGTGCCAGCTCACCACCGGGACAGGGAACTAAAGAGACCCAGTACTTC,CASSPPGQGTKETQYF
-,TRBV10-1,TRBJ1-5,-,TGCGCCAGCAGTGTGTGGGAGGCCCAGCCCCAGCATTTT,CASSVWEAQPQHF
-,TRBV5-5,TRBJ2-1,TRBD2,TGTGCCAGCAACACTAAAAGCGGGAGCTACAATGAGCAGTTCTTC,CASNTKSGSYNEQFF
few,TRBV10-3,TRBJ1-3,-,TGTGCCACCACAAGCGGTGGGCGAATCTCTGGAAACACCATATATTTT,CATTSGGRISGNTIYF
-,TRBV19,TRBJ2-7,-,TGTGCCAGTAGTATAGGGGACATTGGAACCTACGAGCAGTACTTC,CASSIGDIGTYEQYF
-,TRBV4-3,TRBJ2-7,-,TGCGCCAGCAGCCAAGCAGGTTACTCCTACGAGCAGTACTTC,CASSQAGYSYEQYF
once,TRBV5-5,TRBJ2-7,TRBD1,TGTGCCAGCAGCTCACAGGGGGTTTCCTACGAGCAGTACTTC,CASSSQGVSYEQYF
-,TRBV5-1,TRBJ1-1,-,TGCGCCAGCAGCCTAGGACGGGGTACTGAAGCTTTCTTT,CASSLGRGTEAFF
-,TRBV25-1,TRBJ2-7,TRBD1,TGTGCCAGCACCCCGAAGGGGACAGGGAACTACGAGCAGTACTTC,CASTPKGTGNYEQYF
-,TRBV5-1,TRBJ2-7,-,TGCGCCAGCAGCTTGGACGGACTACCCTACGAGCAGTACTTC,CASSLDGLPYEQYF
once,TRBV5-6,TRBJ2-1,-,TGTGCCAGCAGCTTGGAGCTCTTAAGGGGTGAGCAGTTCTTC,CASSLELLRGEQFF
few,TRBV11-2,TRBJ2-5,TRBD2,TGTGCCAGCAGCCGCGGACTAGCGGGGCAAGAGACCCAGTACTTC,CASSRGLAGQETQYF
-,TRBV5-4,TRBJ2-1,TRBD2,TGTGCCAGCAGCTTGCGGGGGGGCTTCAATGAGCAGTTCTTC,CASSLRGGFNEQFF
-,TRBV5-1,TRBJ2-4,TRBD2,TGCGCCAGCCGCCGGGGGGAAGCCAAAAACATTCAGTACTTC,CASRRGEAKNIQYF
-,TRBV9,TRBJ2-1,-,TGTGCCAGCACCTCGGAGCCCGCCGGGTACAATGAGCAGTTCTTC,CASTSEPAGYNEQFF
-,TRBV11-3,TRBJ2-5,TRBD2,TGTGCCAGCAGCTTAGGTTCATGGGGGACTAGCGGGATTTTAGAGACCCAGTACTTC,CASSLGSWGTSGILETQYF
-,TRBV9,TRBJ2-5,TRBD1,TGTGCCAGCAGTCTTAGACAGGGGGCGAGGGAGACCCAGTACTTC,CASSLRQGARETQYF
-,TRBV19,TRBJ2-1,TRBD1,TGTGCCAGTAGCAGGACAGGGTACAATGAGCAGTTCTTC,CASSRTGYNEQFF
-,TRBV5-1,TRBJ1-5,-,TGCGCCAGCAGCTTGACAGGCCTGGGTGGCAGTCAGCCCCAGCATTTT,CASSLTGLGGSQPQHF
-,TRBV7-2,TRBJ2-7,-,TGTGCCAGCAGCTTAGTCTGGACACTTTCCTACGAGCAGTACTTC,CASSLVWTLSYEQYF
once,TRBV20-1,TRBJ2-1,-,TGCAGTGGAAATTCTAACAATGAGCAGTTCTTC,CSGNSNNEQFF
-,TRBV7-8,TRBJ1-1,-,TGTGCCAGCAGCGAGCGAACAGGTACTGAAGCTTTCTTT,CASSERTGTEAFF
-,TRBV5-5,TRBJ2-7,TRBD1,TGTGCCAGCATTAGGGACAGGGGTTCCGAGCAGTACTTC,CASIRDRGSEQYF
-,TRBV5-1,TRBJ1-5,-,TGCGCCAGCAGCGTGGGGAGGGGAAGGGATCAGCCCCAGCATTTT,CASSVGRGRDQPQHF
-,TRBV30,TRBJ1-2,-,TGTGCCTGGAGCGGGGACATTCTCTATGGCTACACCTTC,CAWSGDILYGYTF
-,TRBV6-1,TRBJ2-3,-,TGTGCCAGCACTCGGACCGGGACTGACACAGATACGCAGTATTTT,CASTRTGTDTDTQYF
few,TRBV6-5,TRBJ1-3,-,TGTGCCAGCAGGGGACTGGGCAACTCTGGAAACACCATATATTTT,CASRGLGNSGNTIYF
-,TRBV5-1,TRBJ2-7,-,TGCGCCAGCAGCTTGCTAGGGAGTATCTCCTACGAGCAGTACTTC,CASSLLGSISYEQYF
-,TRBV19,TRBJ2-7,-,TGTGCCAGTAGTATCTGGGCCGGCTACGAGCAGTACTTC,CASSIWAGYEQYF
-,TRBV19,TRBJ2-7,TRBD1,TGTGCCAGTAACAGGGGGTATGGTTACGAGCAGTACTTC,CASNRGYGYEQYF
-,TRBV7-8,TRBJ1-2,-,TGTGCCAGCAGCTTAGACGGGGGGACTGGCTACACCTTC,CASSLDGGTGYTF